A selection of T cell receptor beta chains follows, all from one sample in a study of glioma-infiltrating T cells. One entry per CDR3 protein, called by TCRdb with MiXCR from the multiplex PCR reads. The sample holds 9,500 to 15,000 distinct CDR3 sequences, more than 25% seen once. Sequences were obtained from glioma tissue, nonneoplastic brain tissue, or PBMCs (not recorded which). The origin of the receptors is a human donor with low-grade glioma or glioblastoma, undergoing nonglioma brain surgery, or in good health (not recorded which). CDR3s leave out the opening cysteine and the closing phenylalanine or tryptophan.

CDR3aa: ASRMDGANTEAF
v_gene: TRBV7-9

CDR3aa: ASRVTGGADEQY
v_gene: TRBV28

CDR3aa: SVVAQIQETQY
v_gene: TRBV29-1

CDR3aa: SASQGVYGYT
v_gene: TRBV20-1

CDR3aa: ATQMSGRANEQF
v_gene: TRBV3-1

CDR3aa: ASGLTRNTGELF
v_gene: TRBV5-6

CDR3aa: SARVVAGVGETQY
v_gene: TRBV20-1

CDR3aa: ASSHIGGGNEKLF
v_gene: TRBV4-2

CDR3aa: ASSDHDRGKY
v_gene: TRBV6-1

CDR3aa: ASSLMNTEAF
v_gene: TRBV10-2

CDR3aa: ASSRFQYTEAF
v_gene: TRBV2

CDR3aa: ASIGQDSYNEQF
v_gene: TRBV6-1

CDR3aa: ASSPEAGTNTEAF
v_gene: TRBV18

CDR3aa: SAYQTVNYGYT
v_gene: TRBV20-1

CDR3aa: ASSTTGGANQPQH
v_gene: TRBV19

CDR3aa: ASSTALSNQPQH
v_gene: TRBV12-3/TRBV12-4

CDR3aa: ASSKDSGLSYNEQF
v_gene: TRBV3-1

CDR3aa: ASSLRGPSYEQY
v_gene: TRBV28

CDR3aa: ASRDSGVTQY
v_gene: TRBV2

CDR3aa: ASSQQRPSGDNEQF
v_gene: TRBV4-1

CDR3aa: AIRREREDEAY
v_gene: TRBV6-2/TRBV6-3

CDR3aa: ASSHPGLADTDTQY
v_gene: TRBV7-8

CDR3aa: ASSLDRLGIGNTIY
v_gene: TRBV11-2

CDR3aa: SARDRTYNEQF
v_gene: TRBV20-1

CDR3aa: ASSLAGEQGTQY
v_gene: TRBV28

CDR3aa: ASSPVVQTGSGNTIY
v_gene: TRBV3-1

CDR3aa: ASILGPSYNEQY
v_gene: TRBV2

CDR3aa: ATALGAMGNQPQH
v_gene: TRBV6-1

CDR3aa: ASRRIRETMNTEAF
v_gene: TRBV28

CDR3aa: ASSLGLPRRQGIWSYNSPIH
v_gene: TRBV7-2

CDR3aa: ASSEGRDKPQH
v_gene: TRBV7-2

CDR3aa: ASSGDGTGELF
v_gene: TRBV3-1

CDR3aa: ASSPIGSLMGEQY
v_gene: TRBV6-6

CDR3aa: SARRLAGGDTGELF
v_gene: TRBV20-1

CDR3aa: ASSLDRGQNGYT
v_gene: TRBV27

CDR3aa: ASSLLHRGAGELF
v_gene: TRBV28

CDR3aa: ASSPLGGGSPYNEQF
v_gene: TRBV6-1

CDR3aa: SAGRPGKEAF
v_gene: TRBV20-1

CDR3aa: ASSLRSSPYNEQF
v_gene: TRBV11-3

CDR3aa: ASSATGANQPQH
v_gene: TRBV6-1

CDR3aa: ASRDSPSGRIGTGELF
v_gene: TRBV6-4

CDR3aa: ASSIEPGQQHYGYT
v_gene: TRBV19